Below, 27 T cell receptor beta chains from the same sample are listed, as sequenced in a study of identical twins. TCRdb ran MiXCR on the 5' RACE reads and lists one entry per CDR3 protein. The sample lists 1.5 million to 2 million distinct CDR3 sequences, around a third occurring once. Source material: cord blood. All receptors derive from a newborn girl in good health.

The chain is built from TRBV7-2 and TRBJ1-1, with D maybe TRBD1 (5 bases). CDR1 and CDR2 (germline): SGHTA, FQGNSA. The germline V and J ends were trimmed by 5 bases and 6 bases, with 16 bases remaining between them. This CDR3 has 14 residues. The CDR3, as DNA: TGTGCCAGCAGCCTATTGGGGGGGTGGGCTGAAGCTTTCTTT. Amino acids: CASSLLGGWAEAFF.

This clonotype was recorded a few times. This chain connects TRBV7-9 to TRBJ2-1, with D hard to call. Per germline, CDR1 SEHNR and CDR2 FQNEAQ (reference sequence). Trimming took off 3 bases at V and 9 bases at J, with 12 bases between the two ends. The CDR3 sequence is 13 residues long. The CDR3, as DNA: TGTGCCAGCAGCTTTGTCCCTTCGTCTGAGCAGTTCTTC. Protein: CASSFVPSSEQFF. Full variable domain (remainder filled in from reference TRBV7-9 and TRBJ2-1): DTGVSQNPRHKITKRGQNVTFRCDPISEHNRLYWYRQTLGQGPEFLTYFQNEAQLEKSRLLSDRFSAERPKGSFSTLEIQRTEQGDSAMYLCASSFVPSSEQFFGPGTRLTVL.

The chain combines TRBV20-1 with TRBJ1-5, with 8 nucleotides matching TRBD1. V lost 5 bases and J lost 3; bases outside the gene matches: 6. Germline V lookup: CDR1 DFQATT, CDR2 SNEGSKA (reference sequence). The CDR3 contains 14 residues. The CDR3 DNA sequence: TGCAGTGCTCGCCCGACAGGGGACAATCAGCCCCAGCATTTT. This encodes CSARPTGDNQPQHF.

The V call is TRBV5-1, the J call TRBJ2-3; TRBD2 agrees at 9 bases. CDR1 SGHRS and CDR2 YFSETQ come from the germline V gene. This CDR3 is built from 15 residues. Trimming at V came to 3 bases and at J to 6 bases, leaving 8 bases not matched to a gene. The CDR3, as DNA: TGCGCCAGCAGCTGGGAAGCGGGAGGAGCTGATACGCAGTATTTT. This translates into CASSWEAGGADTQYF.

This clonotype has just a few counts. This chain connects TRBV3-1 to TRBJ2-3, with D perhaps matching TRBD2 (6 bases). This CDR3 is 15 amino acids long. With 2 bases removed from V and 4 bases from J, the gap between germline ends came to 13 bases. CDR1 and CDR2 (germline): LGHDT, YNNKEL (reference sequence). The DNA of the CDR3 is TGTGCCAGCAGCCAATTTGCGGGATTGTCAGATACGCAGTATTTT. It codes for CASSQFAGLSDTQYF.

This clonotype occurred a few times. The V call is TRBV7-2, the J call TRBJ1-3; D call uncertain. The CDR3 has 15 residues. Per germline, CDR1 SGHTA and CDR2 FQGNSA. V was cut by 3 bases and J by 0 bases, with 9 bases left in between. The CDR3 region has the DNA TGTGCCAGCAGCTTCGGCTTATTCTCTGGAAACACCATATATTTT. It is translated as CASSFGLFSGNTIYF.

This chain joins TRBV18 and TRBJ2-1; no clear D gene. The CDR3 contains 14 residues. V was clipped by 3 bases and J by 7 bases, with 13 bases between them. Germline CDR1 is KGHSH and CDR2 is LQKENI. DNA of the CDR3: TGTGCCAGCTCACCGGTCTTGGGGATGAATGAGCAGTTCTTC. This translates into CASSPVLGMNEQFF.

This clonotype was detected only a few times. V and J are TRBV28 and TRBJ2-1; TRBD2 aligns across 9 bases. CDR1 MDHEN and CDR2 SYDVKM come from the germline V gene. V dropped 3 bases and J dropped 2; count of bases not matched to a gene: 5. The CDR3 totals 16 residues. CDR3: CASSFLRLAAYNEQFF. DNA of the CDR3: TGTGCCAGCAGTTTTCTTAGACTAGCGGCCTACAATGAGCAGTTCTTC.

The V call is TRBV4-2, the J call TRBJ2-7; 7 bases match TRBD1. V shed 3 bases and J 1 base; nucleotides not matched to a gene: 6. This CDR3 is built from 15 residues. Germline assignment: CDR1 LGHNA and CDR2 YNFKEQ. The CDR3 spells CASSHHRDSSYEQYF. CDR3 nucleotide sequence: TGTGCCAGCAGCCACCACCGGGACAGTTCCTACGAGCAGTACTTC.

The chain carries TRBV5-1 and TRBJ1-2; 8 nucleotides line up with TRBD1. Germline V CDR1 and CDR2: SGHRS, YFSETQ. The CDR3 extends over 14 amino acids. After removal of 4 bases from V and 0 bases from J, the junction contained 2 bases not matched to a gene. This CDR3 is CASSTGGANYGYTF. DNA of the CDR3: TGCGCCAGCAGCACAGGGGGAGCTAACTATGGCTACACCTTC.

V and J are TRBV3-1 and TRBJ2-3, with 10 bases aligning to TRBD2. The CDR3 has 21 residues. The V gene end was trimmed by 1 base and the J gene end by 0 bases; junction bases not matched to a gene: 16. Germline V gene data show CDR1 as LGHDT and CDR2 as YNNKEL (reference sequence). In nucleotides, the CDR3 is TGTGCCAGCAGCCAAGGAGGAACGCCGGGACTAGCGATTTCTAGCACAGATACGCAGTATTTT. The encoded protein is CASSQGGTPGLAISSTDTQYF.

This clonotype was detected only a few times. The chain carries TRBV6-6 and TRBJ1-1; D is uncertain. CDR3 length: 16 amino acids. Germline V CDR1 and CDR2: MNHNY, SVGAGI (reference sequence). Trimming shortened V by 5 bases and J by 3 bases, and 19 bases separated the two germline ends. The CDR3 DNA is TGTGCCAGCAGTCACCCGGCCCGACAACGGGACACTGAAGCTTTCTTT. This gives the protein CASSHPARQRDTEAFF.

This clonotype has only a few counts. The chain recombines TRBV29-1 with TRBJ2-7; 11 nucleotides match TRBD2. The CDR3 is 15 residues long. In germline, CDR1 is SQVTM, CDR2 ANQGSEA. V was pared by 4 bases and J by 4 bases, with 9 bases of the junction left unmatched. CDR3 DNA sequence: TGCAGCGTTGTCGGGGGGACTAGCGGTCCGTACGAGCAGTACTTC. Amino acids: CSVVGGTSGPYEQYF.

The chain recombines TRBV21-1 with TRBJ1-6. TRBV21-1 represents a pseudogene. The CDR3 extends over 16 amino acids. Written as DNA, the CDR3 is TGTGCCAGCAGCAAATCTTATTGGGAAAATAATTCACCCCTCCACTTT. Translation: CASSKSYWENNSPLHF.

As concerns this clonotype: The junction departs from germline at one end; a sequencing error may be responsible. The V and J genes are TRBV20-1 and TRBJ2-3; TRBD2 is a possible D gene (6 bases). Germline CDR1 is DFQATT and CDR2 is SNEGSKA (reference sequence). CDR3 length: 14 amino acids. CDR3 sequence reads: CSALRGTSTDTRYF. The CDR3 DNA reads TGCAGTGCCCTACGGGGAACTAGCACAGATACGCGGTATTTT.

The chain is built from TRBV27 and TRBJ1-6; a possible D gene is TRBD1 (6 bases). The CDR3 is 16 residues long. The V and J ends lost 1 base and 4 bases respectively, with 11 bases between them. The germline CDR1 and CDR2 sequences are MNHEY and SMNVEV (reference sequence). CDR3 sequence (DNA): TGTGCCAGCAGTTTATTCACAGGGCGATATAATTCACCCCTCCACTTT. This gives the protein CASSLFTGRYNSPLHF.

The genes are TRBV12-5 and TRBJ2-4; D call uncertain. Germline lookup yields CDR1 LGHNT and CDR2 FRNRAP. CDR3 size: 13 residues. Trimming pared 7 bases from V and 3 bases from J, leaving 10 bases between. CDR3 in DNA: TGTGCTAGTGACCCTCCCCACAAAAACATTCAGTACTTC. It specifies CASDPPHKNIQYF.

This chain joins TRBV12-3 or TRBV12-4 and TRBJ2-1; weak D call: TRBD2 (5 bases). The CDR3 extends over 16 amino acids. The V end was cut by 5 bases, the J end by 8 bases, with 22 bases between. CDR3 loop: CASSLYWRQDFDEQFF. In DNA, the CDR3 is TGTGCCAGCAGTCTCTATTGGCGTCAGGACTTCGATGAGCAGTTCTTC.

This clonotype was counted between two and nine times. This sequence joins TRBV6-1 and TRBJ1-4; 9 nucleotides line up with TRBD1. Per the germline V gene, CDR1 is MNHNS and CDR2 is SASEGT. The CDR3 has 15 amino acids. V dropped 6 bases and J dropped 8; count of bases not matched to a gene: 10. CDR3 nucleotide sequence: TGTGCCAGCAGACCACAGGGGGCGCAAAGCGAAAAACTGTTTTTT. It specifies CASRPQGAQSEKLFF.

This clonotype was seen only a few times. The rearrangement joins TRBV20-1 to TRBJ1-1; 8 bases map to TRBD1. J was trimmed by 1 base and V by 0 bases; bases with no gene match: 7. The CDR3 covers 16 residues. Germline CDR1 and CDR2: DFQATT and SNEGSKA (reference sequence). CDR3 DNA sequence: TGCAGTGCTAGAGACGTACAGGGGGGGCGGAACACTGAAGCTTTCTTT. It is translated as CSARDVQGGRNTEAFF.

The chain recombines TRBV5-5 with TRBJ2-3; no firm D call. The V gene's germline CDR1 is SGHKS and CDR2 YYEKEE (reference sequence). The CDR3 totals 18 residues. V lost 4 bases to trimming and J lost 0 bases, with 21 bases between them. The CDR3 DNA reads TGTGCCAGCAGCGACCCGCCCTGGACCGACGATAGCACAGATACGCAGTATTTT. Translation: CASSDPPWTDDSTDTQYF.

Comments on this clonotype: The junction shows a germline mismatch at one end, possibly a read error. The gene calls are TRBV5-1 and TRBJ2-3; D gene uncertain. The germline V gene encodes CDR1 SGHRS and CDR2 YFSETQ. CDR3 length: 13 amino acids. CDR3 protein: CVSSLVSTDTQYF. The DNA for the CDR3 is TGCGTCAGCAGCTTGGTCTCCACAGATACGCAGTATTTT.

This chain joins TRBV19 and TRBJ1-1, with D possibly TRBD1 on 5 matching bases. The CDR3 loop spans 18 amino acids. V lost 3 bases and J 0 bases, leaving 20 bases between the germline ends. In germline, CDR1 is LNHDA, CDR2 SQIVND (reference sequence). The CDR3, as DNA: TGTGCCAGTAGTATTGGGACCGGAAGGTTATTAGTGAACACTGAAGCTTTCTTT. It specifies CASSIGTGRLLVNTEAFF.

The chain combines TRBV27 with TRBJ2-2; TRBD1 or TRBD2 may be the D gene (5 bases each). Germline assignment: CDR1 MNHEY and CDR2 SMNVEV (reference sequence). There are 16 residues in the CDR3. V lost 7 bases and J 5 bases, leaving 20 bases between the germline ends. The CDR3 protein is CASTLMGVGGTGELFF. The CDR3 DNA reads TGTGCCAGCACCCTAATGGGGGTAGGCGGGACCGGGGAGCTGTTTTTT.

The chain employs TRBV20-1 and TRBJ2-3; D not resolved. This CDR3 is built from 10 residues. Germline lookup yields CDR1 DFQATT and CDR2 SNEGSKA (reference sequence). Trimming cost V 4 bases and J 11 bases, with 10 bases left between them. CDR3 sequence (DNA): TGCAGTGCTACCCAATCGGGGCAGTATTTT. This translates into CSATQSGQYF.

The chain has TRBV7-9 and TRBJ2-3, with D maybe TRBD1 (6 bases). CDR3 size: 16 residues. The germline V and J ends were trimmed by 5 bases and 2 bases, with 17 bases remaining between them. In germline, CDR1 is SEHNR, CDR2 FQNEAQ (reference sequence). DNA of the CDR3: TGTGCCAGCAGCCCCAAACGGACAGCCTCCACAGATACGCAGTATTTT. This encodes CASSPKRTASTDTQYF. Together with reference TRBV7-9 and TRBJ2-3, the CDR3 gives the full variable domain: DTGVSQNPRHKITKRGQNVTFRCDPISEHNRLYWYRQTLGQGPEFLTYFQNEAQLEKSRLLSDRFSAERPKGSFSTLEIQRTEQGDSAMYLCASSPKRTASTDTQYFGPGTRLTVL.

The CDR3 DNA is TGTGCCAGCACCCCCAACAGGGGGCAAGAGACCCAGTACTTC. Amino acids: CASTPNRGQETQYF. The V gene is TRBV25-1, the J gene TRBJ2-5; 8 nucleotides line up with TRBD1. The trim removed 7 bases at V and 2 bases at J, leaving 6 bases unmatched. This CDR3 is 14 amino acids long. Per germline, CDR1 MGHDK and CDR2 SYGVNS.